This is a list of T cell receptor beta chains from one sample in a study of T cell responses to AZD1222 COVID-19 vaccine. The method was immunoSEQ multiplex PCR; TCRdb's version includes in-frame clones alone and lacks a portion of them. The sample has 80,000 to 100,000 clones, roughly 85% seen once. The sequencing here drew on peripheral blood, taken on day 0 of AZD1222 vaccination. Every receptor here comes from an adult in good health. CDR3s include the opening cysteine and the closing phenylalanine or tryptophan. A D gene is named only where the DNA matches it firmly.

CDR3 protein: CAWSSGLAGGIEQFF
CDR3 DNA: TGTGCCTGGAGTTCCGGACTAGCGGGGGGGATCGAGCAGTTCTTC
V gene: TRBV30
J gene: TRBJ2-1
D gene: TRBD2

CDR3 protein: CASSATGRYGYTF
CDR3 DNA: TGTGCCAGCAGCGCTACAGGGCGCTATGGCTACACCTTC
V gene: TRBV6-6
J gene: TRBJ1-2
D gene: NA

CDR3 protein: CASSQAPGGASNQPQHF
CDR3 DNA: TGCGCCAGCAGCCAAGCCCCAGGGGGCGCCTCCAATCAGCCCCAGCATTTT
V gene: TRBV4-1
J gene: TRBJ1-5
D gene: TRBD1

CDR3 protein: CALEQGANYGYTF
CDR3 DNA: TGTGCCCTGGAACAGGGGGCTAACTATGGCTACACCTTC
V gene: TRBV7-9
J gene: TRBJ1-2
D gene: TRBD1

CDR3 protein: CASRFRVGNTEAFF
CDR3 DNA: TGTGCCAGCAGATTCAGGGTTGGCAACACTGAAGCTTTCTTT
V gene: TRBV27
J gene: TRBJ1-1
D gene: NA

CDR3 protein: CATSEGTSGNTDTQYF
CDR3 DNA: TGTGCCACCAGTGAGGGGACTAGCGGGAACACAGATACGCAGTATTTT
V gene: TRBV24-1
J gene: TRBJ2-3
D gene: TRBD2

CDR3 protein: CASSARQGAPYEQYF
CDR3 DNA: TGTGCCAGCAGTGCAAGACAGGGGGCCCCCTACGAGCAGTACTTC
V gene: TRBV6-2/TRBV6-3
J gene: TRBJ2-7
D gene: TRBD1

CDR3 protein: CSVEVGTDYGYTF
CDR3 DNA: TGCAGCGTTGAAGTGGGGACGGATTATGGCTACACCTTC
V gene: TRBV29-1
J gene: TRBJ1-2
D gene: NA

CDR3 protein: CASSFSGGALYNEQFF
CDR3 DNA: TGTGCCAGCAGCTTTTCGGGGGGGGCCCTCTACAATGAGCAGTTCTTC
V gene: TRBV7-2
J gene: TRBJ2-1
D gene: TRBD2

CDR3 protein: CASSSTDPYEQYF
CDR3 DNA: TGTGCCAGCAGCTCTACAGACCCTTACGAGCAGTACTTC
V gene: TRBV7-9
J gene: TRBJ2-7
D gene: NA

CDR3 protein: CASRPTFSGQPQHF
CDR3 DNA: TGTGCCAGCAGGCCAACTTTTTCGGGTCAGCCCCAGCATTTT
V gene: TRBV6-5
J gene: TRBJ1-5
D gene: NA

CDR3 protein: CASSDTSSAGADTQYF
CDR3 DNA: TGTGCCAGCAGTGACACCTCTAGCGCGGGGGCAGATACGCAGTATTTT
V gene: TRBV2
J gene: TRBJ2-3
D gene: TRBD2

CDR3 protein: CASSLPRDSSYEQYF
CDR3 DNA: TGTGCCAGCAGCCTCCCTCGGGACAGCTCCTACGAGCAGTACTTC
V gene: TRBV5-6
J gene: TRBJ2-7
D gene: TRBD1